The 14 T cell receptor beta chains below were found in one sample sequenced in a study of T cells in Graves' hyperthyroidism and ophthalmopathy. RNA transcripts were the template for amplifying TCR beta CDR3 regions. Carried out on the TCR CDR3, a first-round RT-PCR used the HTBI primer set. TCRdb fed the multiplex PCR reads into MiXCR, producing one record per CDR3 protein. The table lists a few hundred thousand distinct CDR3 sequences, roughly 15% of them singletons. What was sequenced was blood. All receptors come from a woman aged 18-35 years with Graves' ophthalmopathy.

Only a few counts were recorded for this clonotype. The chain has TRBV6-1 and TRBJ1-5; 7 positions agree with TRBD1. Germline V gene data show CDR1 as MNHNS and CDR2 as SASEGT. There are 17 residues in the CDR3. The ends lost 5 bases at V and 4 bases at J; junction bases unmatched: 14. The CDR3 nucleotides read TGTGCCAGCAGTTCCAAGGCCGACAGGGTCACAAATCAGCCCCAGCATTTT. Encoded protein: CASSSKADRVTNQPQHF.

The chain uses TRBV29-1 and TRBJ2-7; TRBD2 is a possible D gene (6 bases). V lost 4 bases and J 1 base, leaving 14 bases between the germline ends. Germline V gives CDR1 SQVTM, CDR2 ANQGSEA. The CDR3 loop spans 14 amino acids. The CDR3 spells CSVGEREPSYEQYF. As DNA, the CDR3 is TGCAGCGTTGGGGAACGGGAGCCTTCCTACGAGCAGTACTTC.

There are many counts of this clonotype. The chain joins TRBV27 to TRBJ1-2, with unresolved D. Trimming stripped 5 bases from V and 2 bases from J, with 9 bases between. The CDR3 has 13 amino acids. The germline V gene encodes CDR1 MNHEY and CDR2 SMNVEV (reference sequence). In DNA, the CDR3 is TGTGCCAGCAGTATGGGAGAAAACTATGGCTACACCTTC. It specifies CASSMGENYGYTF.

This clonotype came up many times. The chain is built from TRBV12-3 or TRBV12-4 and TRBJ2-4; 7 bases are shared with TRBD2. This CDR3 spans 15 amino acids. V was clipped by 5 bases and J by 5 bases; unmatched bases: 9. The DNA for the CDR3 is TGTGCCAGCAGTCGCTACGGGGGAGGGCAAAACATTCAGTACTTC. This gives the protein CASSRYGGGQNIQYF.

This clonotype was seen only a few times. The genes are TRBV27 and TRBJ2-2; 9 bases map to TRBD1. Germline CDR1 is MNHEY and CDR2 is SMNVEV (reference sequence). The V gene end was trimmed by 8 bases and the J gene end by 7 bases; junction bases not matched to a gene: 14. The CDR3 is 16 residues long. In nucleotides, the CDR3 is TGTGCCAGCCCGCGTGGGGGACAGGGCGTCTACGGGGAGCTGTTTTTT. Its translation is CASPRGGQGVYGELFF.

J is TRBJ2-1 and V is TRBV9; TRBD2 is a possible D gene (5 bases). The germline V and J ends were trimmed by 0 bases and 7 bases, with 14 bases remaining between them. The CDR3 sequence is 15 residues long. Germline lookup yields CDR1 SGDLS and CDR2 YYNGEE. The CDR3 sequence is CASSVGGQRGNEQFF. CDR3 nucleotide sequence: TGTGCCAGCAGCGTAGGCGGGCAACGTGGAAATGAGCAGTTCTTC.

This clonotype was detected ten times or more. The V call is TRBV12-3 or TRBV12-4, the J call TRBJ1-1; 8 bases map to TRBD1. The CDR3 runs 18 residues. After removal of 6 bases from V and 1 base from J, the junction contained 16 bases not matched to a gene. CDR3 amino acids: CASRIRLTGAGGNTEAFF. The DNA of the CDR3 is TGTGCCAGCAGAATCCGACTGACAGGGGCTGGGGGGAACACTGAAGCTTTCTTT.

This clonotype was observed a few times. The V gene is TRBV4-1, the J gene TRBJ1-2; 11 bases are shared with TRBD1. Trimming cost V 6 bases and J 8 bases; bases outside gene matches: 8. The CDR3 has 14 residues. Germline CDR1 MGHRA, CDR2 YSYEKL. The CDR3: CASSRVGQGAGYTF. CDR3 in DNA: TGCGCCAGCAGTCGCGTTGGACAGGGGGCAGGCTACACCTTC.

This clonotype occurred a few times. The gene calls are TRBV7-3 and TRBJ2-7; 12 bases are shared with TRBD2. After removal of 4 bases from V and 6 bases from J, the junction contained 1 base not matched to a gene. CDR1 and CDR2 (germline): SGHTA, FQGTGA. The CDR3 has 13 residues. The CDR3 nucleotides read TGTGCCAGCAGCTGGGGACTAGCGGGCGAGCAGTACTTC. It is translated as CASSWGLAGEQYF.

This clonotype occurred many times. This chain uses TRBV2 with TRBJ1-6, with 9 bases that match TRBD1. V was pared by 4 bases and J by 6 bases, with 7 bases of the junction left unmatched. The V gene's germline CDR1 is SNHLY and CDR2 FYNNEI. The CDR3 totals 16 residues. The CDR3 region is CASSGGQGAANSPLHF. The CDR3 nucleotides read TGTGCCAGCAGTGGGGGACAGGGCGCTGCTAATTCACCCCTCCACTTT.

This clonotype was observed a few times. V and J are TRBV5-1 and TRBJ2-2, with D hard to call. Between the trimmed V and J ends, which lost 4 bases and 10 bases, there was a span of 14 bases. Germline values: CDR1 SGHRS, CDR2 YFSETQ. The CDR3 consists of 13 residues. CDR3 region: CASSNAASEELFF. CDR3 bases: TGCGCCAGCAGCAACGCAGCGTCGGAGGAGCTGTTTTTT.

The V and J genes are TRBV12-3 or TRBV12-4 and TRBJ2-7, with 9 nucleotides matching TRBD1. After removal of 6 bases from V and 0 bases from J, the junction contained 21 bases not matched to a gene. The CDR3 is 20 amino acids. This CDR3 is CASSQGPRDRELPSSYEQYF. The CDR3 DNA follows: TGTGCCAGCAGCCAAGGGCCCCGGGACAGGGAACTCCCTAGCTCCTACGAGCAGTACTTC.

The table lists this clonotype with many counts. CDR3 DNA sequence: TGTGCCAGCTCACCACCGGTAAGGGCTAGCGGGAAGTTTGAGCAGTTCTTC. It specifies CASSPPVRASGKFEQFF. The chain links TRBV18 to TRBJ2-1; 9 nucleotides match TRBD2. The CDR3 has 17 residues. Germline CDR1 KGHSH, CDR2 LQKENI. V lost 0 bases to trimming and J lost 9 bases; unmatched junction nucleotides: 12.

The chain combines TRBV2 with TRBJ2-3, with 13 bases that match TRBD2. CDR1 SNHLY and CDR2 FYNNEI come from the germline V gene. This CDR3 has 16 amino acids. V dropped 6 bases and J dropped 6; count of bases not matched to a gene: 9. The CDR3 is CASRVGLAGASDTQYF. The DNA of the CDR3 is TGTGCCAGCAGGGTAGGACTAGCGGGAGCTTCGGATACGCAGTATTTT.